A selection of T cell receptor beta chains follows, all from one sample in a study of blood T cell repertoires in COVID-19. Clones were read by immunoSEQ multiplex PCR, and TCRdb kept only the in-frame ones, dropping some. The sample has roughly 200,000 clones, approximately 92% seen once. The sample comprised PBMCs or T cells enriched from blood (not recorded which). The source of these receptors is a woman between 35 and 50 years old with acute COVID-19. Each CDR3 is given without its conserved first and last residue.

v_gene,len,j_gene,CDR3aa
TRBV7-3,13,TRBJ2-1,ASSRMGGAYNEQF
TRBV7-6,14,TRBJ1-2,ASSDRTEADTYGYT
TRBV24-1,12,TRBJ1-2,ATSDSGGVYGYT
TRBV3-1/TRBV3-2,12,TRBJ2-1,ASSHGTAYNEQF
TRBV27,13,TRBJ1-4,ASSDPGQVNEKLF
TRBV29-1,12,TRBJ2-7,SVVSTGITYEQY
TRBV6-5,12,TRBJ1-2,ASSYTGQGYGYT
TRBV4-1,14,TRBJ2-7,ASSQDAGGPFYEQY
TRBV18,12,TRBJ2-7,ASSPGQGAYEQY
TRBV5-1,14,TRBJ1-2,ASSSQTGTGLYGYT
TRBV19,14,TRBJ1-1,ASSIMDRGLIAEAF
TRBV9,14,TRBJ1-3,ASSVGDRGSGNTIY
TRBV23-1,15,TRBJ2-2,ASKKGCAEANTGELF
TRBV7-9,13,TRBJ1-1,ASSLGGQGGTEAF
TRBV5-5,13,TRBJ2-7,ASSLGAGVTYEQY
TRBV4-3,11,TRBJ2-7,ASSQEGGGEQY
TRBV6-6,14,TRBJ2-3,ASSRPSGRAGDTQY
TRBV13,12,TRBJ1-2,ASSRQYTGNGYT
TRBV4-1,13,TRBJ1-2,ASSTRQGANYGYT